Reported below is one T cell receptor (beta chain). Its antigen is as yet unknown. The assay was immunoSEQ multiplex PCR, and TCRdb's table has in-frame clones only and misses some. Of approximately 46,000 clones listed, approximately 80% were seen once; the top ten hold approximately 0.45%. The source of the sample is a study of fetal regulatory T cell absence and autoimmunity. Study outcomes and limitations: Compared with cord blood, pancreas showed oligoclonal TCR enrichment, some clones over 95-fold.

This TCR came from a newborn boy with IPEX syndrome. Sequences were obtained from cord blood.

CDR3 residues: CASGLRLNTEAFF. In DNA form, the CDR3 reads TGTGCTAGTGGTTTGAGACTGAACACTGAAGCTTTCTTT. The V call is TRBV12-5, the J call TRBJ1-1; D gene unclear. The CDR3 covers 13 residues. Trimming shortened V by 2 bases and J by 0 bases, and 4 bases separated the two germline ends. The germline CDR1 and CDR2 sequences are LGHNT and FRNRAP. Full variable domain (outside the CDR3, taken from reference TRBV12-5 and TRBJ1-1): DARVTQTPRHKVTEMGQEVTMRCQPILGHNTVFWYRQTMMQGLELLAYFRNRAPLDDSGMPKDRFSAEMPDATLATLKIQPSEPRDSAVYFCASGLRLNTEAFFGQGTRLTVV.